The 10 T cell receptor beta chains presented below share a single source sample, sequenced in a study of Tregs in tolerant kidney transplant recipients. Sequencing was performed with immunoSEQ multiplex PCR; in TCRdb, only in-frame clones are kept and a portion is missing. The profile covers roughly 120,000 clones, with around nine tenths appearing a single time and approximately 0.6% taken by the ten largest. The sample comprised CD4+ T cells from blood. The receptors derive from a human donor in good health.

The rearrangement links TRBV15 to TRBJ1-2; TRBD1 matches 9 bases. J gave up 5 bases and V 0 bases, and 7 bases lay outside the gene matches. This CDR3 contains 16 residues. Per germline, CDR1 LNHNV and CDR2 YYDKDF (reference sequence). The CDR3 loop is CATSRDQQGAPYGYTF. The CDR3 DNA follows: TGTGCCACCAGCAGAGATCAACAGGGGGCGCCATATGGCTACACCTTC.

The V call is TRBV10-3, the J call TRBJ2-6; D is uncertain. The germline CDR1 and CDR2 sequences are ENHRY and SYGVKD. CDR3 length: 19 amino acids. V was shortened by 5 bases and J by 4 bases, with 24 bases between the two germline ends. CDR3 residues: CAISKSQLPQILGANVLTF. The CDR3, as DNA: TGTGCCATCAGTAAATCGCAACTACCCCAGATTTTGGGGGCCAACGTCCTGACTTTC.

V is TRBV6-5 and J is TRBJ2-1; D not resolved. There are 11 residues in the CDR3. Germline lookup yields CDR1 MNHEY and CDR2 SVGAGI. Between the trimmed V and J ends, which lost 2 bases and 9 bases, there was a span of 5 bases. The CDR3 region is CASSYRREQFF. The CDR3 region has the DNA TGTGCCAGCAGTTACCGGCGTGAGCAGTTCTTC.

This chain uses TRBV30 with TRBJ2-7; perhaps TRBD1 as D (6 bases). Germline values: CDR1 GTSNPN, CDR2 SVGIG (reference sequence). This CDR3 comprises 12 residues. Trimming shortened V by 5 bases and J by 0 bases, and 8 bases separated the two germline ends. CDR3 coding DNA: TGTGCCTGGGGCAGGGGCTCCTACGAGCAGTACTTC. This gives the protein CAWGRGSYEQYF. The variable domain in full, completed from reference TRBV30 and TRBJ2-7, reads SQTIHQWPATLVQPVGSPLSLECTVEGTSNPNLYWYRQAAGRGLQLLFYSVGIGQISSEVPQNLSASRPQDRQFILSSKKLLLSDSGFYLCAWGRGSYEQYFGPGTRLTVT.

The chain joins TRBV11-2 to TRBJ2-7, with TRBD2 matching 9 bases. The CDR3 runs 14 residues. V was clipped by 7 bases and J by 2 bases; unmatched bases: 6. Germline V gene lookup returns CDR1 SGHAT and CDR2 FQNNGV. In DNA, the CDR3 is TGTGCCAGCACCCTAGCGGGGACCGCCTACGAGCAGTACTTC. Encoded protein: CASTLAGTAYEQYF.

J is TRBJ1-1 and V is TRBV4-2; a possible D gene is TRBD1 (5 bases). V was trimmed by 3 bases and J by 1 base, leaving 12 bases between them. In germline, CDR1 is LGHNA, CDR2 YNFKEQ. This CDR3 contains 15 residues. The chain's CDR3 is CASSQRDLPNTEAFF. The CDR3 bases are TGTGCCAGCAGCCAGAGGGACCTACCGAACACTGAAGCTTTCTTT.

The rearrangement joins TRBV7-8 to TRBJ2-7; tentative D call: TRBD2 (7 bases). Trimming took off 1 base at V and 5 bases at J, with 12 bases between the two ends. The CDR3 is made up of 14 amino acids. CDR1 and CDR2 (germline): SGHVS, FQNEAQ. The CDR3 here is CASSLEGGPDEQYF. The DNA for the CDR3 is TGTGCCAGCAGCTTAGAGGGGGGGCCGGACGAGCAGTACTTC.

The chain recombines TRBV11-2 with TRBJ2-1; D is perhaps TRBD2 (5 bases). Trimming stripped 2 bases from V and 0 bases from J, with 8 bases between. CDR1 SGHAT and CDR2 FQNNGV come from the germline V gene. This CDR3 is built from 15 residues. CDR3 DNA sequence: TGTGCCAGCAGCTTATTGGGGAGCTCCTACAATGAGCAGTTCTTC. It codes for CASSLLGSSYNEQFF.

This clone was observed a single time. The chain joins TRBV2 to TRBJ2-7; TRBD1 agrees at 7 bases. Germline V gene sequence: CDR1 SNHLY, CDR2 FYNNEI. This CDR3 has 11 residues. V shed 6 bases, J shed 7 bases, and the junction held 3 bases outside the gene matches. CDR3: CASSGTEEQYF. CDR3 coding DNA: TGTGCCAGCAGCGGGACAGAAGAGCAGTACTTC.

This clone was counted a single time. The CDR3 loop is CASSTDRIMNTEAFF. CDR3 nucleotides: TGTGCCAGCAGCACGGACAGAATCATGAACACTGAAGCTTTCTTT. V gene TRBV5-6 combines with J gene TRBJ1-1; TRBD1 might be the D (6 bases). In germline, CDR1 is SGHDT, CDR2 YYEEEE. CDR3 length: 15 residues. V was cut by 4 bases and J by 0 bases, with 13 bases left in between.